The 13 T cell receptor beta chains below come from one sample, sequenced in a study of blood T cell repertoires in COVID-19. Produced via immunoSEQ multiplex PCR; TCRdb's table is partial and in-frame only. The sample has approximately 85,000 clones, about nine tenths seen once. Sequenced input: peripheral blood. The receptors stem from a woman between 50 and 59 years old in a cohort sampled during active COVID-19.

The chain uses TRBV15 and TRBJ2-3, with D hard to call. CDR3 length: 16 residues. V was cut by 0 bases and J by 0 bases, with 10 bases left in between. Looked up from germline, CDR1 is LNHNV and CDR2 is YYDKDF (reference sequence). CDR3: CATSRDRGASTDTQYF. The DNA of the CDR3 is TGTGCCACCAGCAGAGATAGAGGTGCTAGCACAGATACGCAGTATTTT.

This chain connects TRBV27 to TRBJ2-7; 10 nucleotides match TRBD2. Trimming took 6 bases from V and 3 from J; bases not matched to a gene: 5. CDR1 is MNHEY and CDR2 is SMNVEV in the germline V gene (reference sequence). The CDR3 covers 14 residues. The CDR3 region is CASRRERGGYEQYF. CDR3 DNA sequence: TGTGCCAGCAGACGCGAGCGGGGGGGCTACGAGCAGTACTTC.

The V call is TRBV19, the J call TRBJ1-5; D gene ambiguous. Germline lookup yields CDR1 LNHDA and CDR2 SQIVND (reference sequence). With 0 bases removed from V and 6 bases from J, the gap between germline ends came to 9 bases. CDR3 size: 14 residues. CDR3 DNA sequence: TGTGCCAGTAGTATAGACGAGGGTGTTCAGCCCCAGCATTTT. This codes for CASSIDEGVQPQHF.

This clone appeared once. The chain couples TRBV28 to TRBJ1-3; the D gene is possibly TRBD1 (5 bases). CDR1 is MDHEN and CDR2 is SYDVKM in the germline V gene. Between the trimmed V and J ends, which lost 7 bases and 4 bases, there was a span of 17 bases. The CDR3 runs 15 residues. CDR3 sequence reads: CASMEGVALGNTIYF. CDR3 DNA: TGTGCCAGCATGGAAGGGGTGGCGTTAGGAAACACCATATATTTT.

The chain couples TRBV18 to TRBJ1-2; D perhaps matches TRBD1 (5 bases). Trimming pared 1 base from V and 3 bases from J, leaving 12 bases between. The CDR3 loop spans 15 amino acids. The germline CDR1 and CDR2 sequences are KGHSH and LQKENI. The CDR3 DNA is TGTGCCAGCTCACCACGCAAGCAGGGTGACTATGGCTACACCTTC. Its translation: CASSPRKQGDYGYTF. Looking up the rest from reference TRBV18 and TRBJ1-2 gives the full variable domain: NAGVMQNPRHLVRRRGQEARLRCSPMKGHSHVYWYRQLPEEGLKFMVYLQKENIIDESGMPKERFSAEFPKEGPSILRIQQVVRGDSAAYFCASSPRKQGDYGYTFGSGTRLTVV.

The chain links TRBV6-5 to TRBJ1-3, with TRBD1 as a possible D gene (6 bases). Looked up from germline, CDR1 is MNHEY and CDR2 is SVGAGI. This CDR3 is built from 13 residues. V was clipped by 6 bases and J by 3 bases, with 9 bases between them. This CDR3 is CASRTGLGNTIYF. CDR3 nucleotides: TGTGCCAGCAGGACAGGACTTGGAAACACCATATATTTT.

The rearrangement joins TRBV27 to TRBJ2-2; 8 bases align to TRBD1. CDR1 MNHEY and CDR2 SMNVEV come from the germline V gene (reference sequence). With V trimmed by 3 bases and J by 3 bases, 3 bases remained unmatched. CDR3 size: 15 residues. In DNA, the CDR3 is TGTGCCAGCAGTTTCGGGACAGGAGACACCGGGGAGCTGTTTTTT. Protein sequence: CASSFGTGDTGELFF.

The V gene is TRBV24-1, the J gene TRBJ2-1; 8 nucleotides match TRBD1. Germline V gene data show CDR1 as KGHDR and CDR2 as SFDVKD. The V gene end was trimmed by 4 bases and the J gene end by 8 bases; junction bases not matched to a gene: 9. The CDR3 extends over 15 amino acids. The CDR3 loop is CATSDRGRGRYEQFF. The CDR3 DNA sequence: TGTGCCACCAGTGACCGGGGCAGGGGGCGCTATGAGCAGTTCTTC.

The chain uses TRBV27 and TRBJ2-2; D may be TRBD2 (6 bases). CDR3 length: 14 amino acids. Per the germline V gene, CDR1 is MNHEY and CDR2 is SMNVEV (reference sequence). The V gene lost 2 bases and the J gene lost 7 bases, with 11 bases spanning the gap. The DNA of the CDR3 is TGTGCCAGCAGTTTAGACTCGGGGGACGGGGAGCTGTTTTTT. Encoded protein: CASSLDSGDGELFF.

The CDR3 DNA reads TGCGCCAGCAGCTTGGCCACAGGGGGACTTATCCAAGAGACCCAGTACTTC. The encoded protein is CASSLATGGLIQETQYF. This chain joins TRBV5-1 and TRBJ2-5; 8 nucleotides align to TRBD1. This CDR3 has 17 residues. The V gene's germline CDR1 is SGHRS and CDR2 YFSETQ. The trim removed 0 bases at V and 1 base at J, leaving 8 bases unmatched.

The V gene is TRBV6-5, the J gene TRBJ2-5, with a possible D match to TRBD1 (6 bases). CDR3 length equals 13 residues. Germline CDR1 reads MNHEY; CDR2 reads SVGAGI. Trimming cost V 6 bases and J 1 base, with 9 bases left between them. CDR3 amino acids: CASSWTAQETQYF. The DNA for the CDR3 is TGTGCCAGCAGCTGGACAGCCCAAGAGACCCAGTACTTC.

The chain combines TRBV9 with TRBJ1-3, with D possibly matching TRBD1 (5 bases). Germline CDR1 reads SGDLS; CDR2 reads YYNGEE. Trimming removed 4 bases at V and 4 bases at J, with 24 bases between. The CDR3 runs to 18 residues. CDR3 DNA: TGTGCCAGCAGCCCCCGGGGGGACCCAGACTACTCAGGAAACACCATATATTTT. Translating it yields CASSPRGDPDYSGNTIYF.

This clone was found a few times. The CDR3 region is CASSPSGQLWGYTF. CDR3 coding DNA: TGTGCCAGCAGTCCCTCGGGACAGCTCTGGGGCTACACCTTC. The rearrangement joins TRBV27 to TRBJ1-2; TRBD1 matches at 7 bases. Germline trimming cut 5 bases from V and 8 bases from J; bases unmatched to any gene: 11. The CDR3 runs to 14 residues. Germline loops: CDR1 MNHEY, CDR2 SMNVEV (reference sequence).